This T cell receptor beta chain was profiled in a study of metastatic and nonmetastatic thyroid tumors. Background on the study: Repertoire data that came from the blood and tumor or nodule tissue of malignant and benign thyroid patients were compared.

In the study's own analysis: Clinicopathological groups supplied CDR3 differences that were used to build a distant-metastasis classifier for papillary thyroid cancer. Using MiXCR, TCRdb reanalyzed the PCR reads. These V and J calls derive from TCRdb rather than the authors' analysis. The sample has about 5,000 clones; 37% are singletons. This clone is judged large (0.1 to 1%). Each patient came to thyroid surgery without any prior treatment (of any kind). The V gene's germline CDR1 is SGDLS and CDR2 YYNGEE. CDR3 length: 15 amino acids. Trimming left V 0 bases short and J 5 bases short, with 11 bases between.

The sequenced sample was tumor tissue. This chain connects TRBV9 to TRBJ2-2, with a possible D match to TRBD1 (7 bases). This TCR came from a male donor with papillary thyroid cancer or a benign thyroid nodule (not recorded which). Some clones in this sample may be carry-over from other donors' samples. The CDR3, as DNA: TGTGCCAGCAGCGTAGCAGGGGGAGGAACCGGGGAGCTGTTTTTT. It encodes CASSVAGGGTGELFF.